These 10 T cell receptor beta chains originate from one sample sequenced in a study of T cell clones after liver transplantation. Data came from immunoSEQ multiplex PCR; TCRdb stores just in-frame clones and leaves some out. There are 65,000 to 80,000 clones in the sample; approximately 87% occur only once, and 2.8% lies in the top ten. Here the sequenced sample was CD4+ T cells from blood, taken at the 22-month timepoint. The receptors were gathered from a human patient who received a liver transplant. A subset of T cells may come from the graft donor.

The chain is built from TRBV5-6 and TRBJ2-2; 13 bases map to TRBD2. V lost 4 bases and J lost 8; bases outside the gene matches: 8. This CDR3 comprises 16 residues. Germline CDR1 SGHDT, CDR2 YYEEEE. The CDR3 region has the DNA TGTGCCAGCAGCCAAGGACTAGCGGGAGAGGGTGGGGAGCTGTTTTTT. Its translation is CASSQGLAGEGGELFF.

The rearrangement uses TRBV20-1 and TRBJ2-5; 7 nucleotides line up with TRBD1. CDR3 length: 11 amino acids. Per the germline V gene, CDR1 is DFQATT and CDR2 is SNEGSKA (reference sequence). The CDR3, as DNA: TGCACCCCAGGACAGGTAGAGACCCAGTACTTC. This sequence encodes CTPGQVETQYF.

V and J are TRBV5-4 and TRBJ1-2, with no clear D. CDR1 SGHNT and CDR2 YYREEE come from the germline V gene (reference sequence). This CDR3 has 13 residues. V dropped 3 bases and J dropped 4 bases, with 10 bases sitting between them. The CDR3 coding sequence is TGTGCCAGCAGCTGGCGACGGGGCTATGGCTACACCTTC. Translated, it gives CASSWRRGYGYTF.

The rearrangement joins TRBV2 to TRBJ2-5; D tentatively reads TRBD1 or TRBD2 (5 bases each). Trimming took off 0 bases at V and 4 bases at J, with 9 bases between the two ends. Germline-derived CDR1 and CDR2 are SNHLY and FYNNEI. The CDR3 totals 14 residues. CDR3 sequence: CASSEAPGRETQYF. DNA for the CDR3: TGTGCCAGCAGTGAAGCTCCAGGGAGAGAGACCCAGTACTTC.

The chain employs TRBV15 and TRBJ2-5, with TRBD2 matching 7 bases. The ends lost 6 bases at V and 4 bases at J; junction bases unmatched: 8. CDR1 and CDR2 (germline): LNHNV, YYDKDF (reference sequence). The CDR3 loop spans 14 amino acids. The CDR3 is CATSLGGEGETQYF. CDR3 DNA: TGTGCCACCAGTTTAGGCGGGGAGGGAGAGACCCAGTACTTC.

This sequence joins TRBV6-1 and TRBJ2-7; 7 bases are shared with TRBD2. This CDR3 is built from 14 residues. The germline V gene has CDR1 MNHNS and CDR2 SASEGT. J was trimmed by 2 bases and V by 7 bases; bases with no gene match: 8. Here the CDR3 DNA reads TGTGCCAGCACCAGTGGACTAGTAGCCTACGAGCAGTACTTC. Its translation is CASTSGLVAYEQYF.

The chain recombines TRBV5-8 with TRBJ2-5; D ambiguous. Looked up from germline, CDR1 is SGHTS and CDR2 is YDEGEE. The CDR3 spans 14 residues. Trimming took 0 bases from V and 4 from J, leaving 10 bases between them. For the CDR3, the DNA is TGTGCCAGCAGCTTGGCCAATAGGGTAGAGACCCAGTACTTC. Its translation: CASSLANRVETQYF.

There are a few counts of this clone. The chain carries TRBV27 and TRBJ2-1, with no clear D. V gave up 6 bases and J gave up 5 bases, with 17 bases separating them. This CDR3 comprises 15 residues. CDR1 is MNHEY and CDR2 is SMNVEV in the germline V gene (reference sequence). The DNA for the CDR3 is TGTGCCAGCAGCGAAGACGGCCGTGGGGACAATGAGCAGTTCTTC. Translating gives CASSEDGRGDNEQFF.

The J gene is TRBJ1-2, the V gene TRBV28, with 8 bases that match TRBD1. V trimming: 6 bases; J trimming: 8 bases; junction bases outside the gene matches: 14. Germline V gene data show CDR1 as MDHEN and CDR2 as SYDVKM. CDR3 length: 15 amino acids. CDR3 in DNA: TGTGCCAGCAGGTCGTCGAGGCAGGGGGCAAACGGCTACACCTTC. This codes for CASRSSRQGANGYTF.

The V gene is TRBV9, the J gene TRBJ2-3; D unresolved. Germline lookup yields CDR1 SGDLS and CDR2 YYNGEE. The CDR3 extends over 14 amino acids. V dropped 0 bases and J dropped 2 bases, with 7 bases sitting between them. In DNA, the CDR3 is TGTGCCAGCAGCGTAGATGAAGTCACAGATACGCAGTATTTT. Its protein product is CASSVDEVTDTQYF.